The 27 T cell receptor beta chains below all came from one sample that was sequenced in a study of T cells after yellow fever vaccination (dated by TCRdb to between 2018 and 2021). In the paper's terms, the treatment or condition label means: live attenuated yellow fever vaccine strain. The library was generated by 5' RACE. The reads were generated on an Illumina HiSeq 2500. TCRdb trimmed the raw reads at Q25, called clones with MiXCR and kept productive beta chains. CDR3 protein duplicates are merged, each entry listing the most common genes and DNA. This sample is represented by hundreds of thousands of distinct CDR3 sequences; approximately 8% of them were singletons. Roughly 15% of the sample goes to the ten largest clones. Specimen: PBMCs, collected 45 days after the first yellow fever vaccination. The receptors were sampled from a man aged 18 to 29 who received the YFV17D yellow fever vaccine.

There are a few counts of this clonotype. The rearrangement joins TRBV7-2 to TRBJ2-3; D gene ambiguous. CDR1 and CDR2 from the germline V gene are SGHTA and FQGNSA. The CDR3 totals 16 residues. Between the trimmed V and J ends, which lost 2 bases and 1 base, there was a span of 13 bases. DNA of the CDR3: TGTGCCAGCAGCTTAAGACTGTTACTTGGCACAGATACGCAGTATTTT. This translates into CASSLRLLLGTDTQYF.

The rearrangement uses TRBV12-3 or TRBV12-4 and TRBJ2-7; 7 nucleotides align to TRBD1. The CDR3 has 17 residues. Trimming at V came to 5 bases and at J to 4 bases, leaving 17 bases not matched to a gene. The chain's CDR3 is CASSPQVRDREVYEQYF. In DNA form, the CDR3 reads TGTGCCAGCAGTCCCCAGGTCCGGGACAGAGAAGTTTACGAGCAGTACTTC.

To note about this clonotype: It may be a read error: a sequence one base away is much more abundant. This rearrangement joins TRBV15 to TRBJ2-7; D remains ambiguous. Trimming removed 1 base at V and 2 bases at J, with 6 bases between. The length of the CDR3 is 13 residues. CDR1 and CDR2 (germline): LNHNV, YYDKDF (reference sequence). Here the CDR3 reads CATSRGIPYEQYV. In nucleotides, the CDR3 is TGTGCCACCAGCAGAGGGATTCCCTACGAGCAGTACGTC.

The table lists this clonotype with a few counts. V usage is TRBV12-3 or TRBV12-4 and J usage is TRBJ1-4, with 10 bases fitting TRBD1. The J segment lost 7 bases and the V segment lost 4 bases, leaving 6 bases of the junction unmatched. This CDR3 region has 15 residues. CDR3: CASSSGTGEVEKLFF. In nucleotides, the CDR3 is TGTGCCAGCAGTTCCGGGACAGGGGAGGTTGAAAAACTGTTTTTT.

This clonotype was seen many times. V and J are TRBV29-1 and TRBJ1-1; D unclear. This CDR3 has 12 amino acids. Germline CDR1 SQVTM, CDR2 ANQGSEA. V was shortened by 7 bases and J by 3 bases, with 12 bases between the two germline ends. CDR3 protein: CSARSTDTEAFF. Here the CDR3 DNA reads TGCAGCGCCCGGAGCACGGACACTGAAGCTTTCTTT.

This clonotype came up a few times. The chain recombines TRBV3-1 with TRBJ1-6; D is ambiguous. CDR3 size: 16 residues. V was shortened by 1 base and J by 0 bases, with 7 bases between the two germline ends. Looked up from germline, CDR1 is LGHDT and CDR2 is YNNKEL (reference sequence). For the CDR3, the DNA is TGTGCCAGCAGCCAAGGACGGAGCTCCTATAATTCACCCCTCCACTTT. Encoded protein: CASSQGRSSYNSPLHF.

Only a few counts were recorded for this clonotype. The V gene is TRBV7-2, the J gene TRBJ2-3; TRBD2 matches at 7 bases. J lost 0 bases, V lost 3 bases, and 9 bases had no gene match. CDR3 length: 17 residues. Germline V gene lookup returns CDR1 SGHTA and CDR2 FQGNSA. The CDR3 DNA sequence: TGTGCCAGCAGCTTTAAGCGGGGTGCCCTCAGCACAGATACGCAGTATTTT. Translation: CASSFKRGALSTDTQYF.

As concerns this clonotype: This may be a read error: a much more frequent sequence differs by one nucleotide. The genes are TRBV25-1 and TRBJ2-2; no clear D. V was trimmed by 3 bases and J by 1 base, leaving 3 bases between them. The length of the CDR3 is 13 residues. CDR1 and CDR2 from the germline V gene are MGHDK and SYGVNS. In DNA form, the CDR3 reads TGTGCCAGCAGTGAGGAGAACACCGGGGAGCTGTTTTTT. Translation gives CASSEENTGELFF.

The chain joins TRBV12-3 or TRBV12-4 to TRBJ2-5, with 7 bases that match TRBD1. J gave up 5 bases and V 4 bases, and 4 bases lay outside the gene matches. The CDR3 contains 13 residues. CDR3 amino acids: CASSSDRVETQYF. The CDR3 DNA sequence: TGTGCCAGCAGTTCTGACAGGGTTGAGACCCAGTACTTC.

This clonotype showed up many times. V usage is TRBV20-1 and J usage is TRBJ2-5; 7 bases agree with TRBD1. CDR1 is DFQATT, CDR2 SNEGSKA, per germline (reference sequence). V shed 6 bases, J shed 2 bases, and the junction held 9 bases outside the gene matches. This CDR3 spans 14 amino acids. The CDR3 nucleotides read TGCAGTGCCACCCCCCGACAGGGACAAGAGACCCAGTACTTC. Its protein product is CSATPRQGQETQYF.

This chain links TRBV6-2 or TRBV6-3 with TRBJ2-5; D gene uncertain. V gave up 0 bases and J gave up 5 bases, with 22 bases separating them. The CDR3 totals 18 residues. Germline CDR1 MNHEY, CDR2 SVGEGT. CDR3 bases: TGTGCCAGCAGTTACTCGATTCTCATCGGGTTCGGTGAGGAGACCCAGTACTTC. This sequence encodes CASSYSILIGFGEETQYF.

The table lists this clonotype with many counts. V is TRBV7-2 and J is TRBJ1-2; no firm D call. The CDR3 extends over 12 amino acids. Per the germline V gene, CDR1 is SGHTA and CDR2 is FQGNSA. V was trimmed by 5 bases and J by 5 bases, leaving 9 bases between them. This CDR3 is CASSQQPYGYTF. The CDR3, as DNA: TGTGCCAGCAGCCAACAACCATATGGCTACACCTTC. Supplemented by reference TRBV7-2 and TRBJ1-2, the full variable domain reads GAGVSQSPSNKVTEKGKDVELRCDPISGHTALYWYRQSLGQGLEFLIYFQGNSAPDKSGLPSDRFSAERTGGSVSTLTIQRTQQEDSAVYLCASSQQPYGYTFGSGTRLTVV.

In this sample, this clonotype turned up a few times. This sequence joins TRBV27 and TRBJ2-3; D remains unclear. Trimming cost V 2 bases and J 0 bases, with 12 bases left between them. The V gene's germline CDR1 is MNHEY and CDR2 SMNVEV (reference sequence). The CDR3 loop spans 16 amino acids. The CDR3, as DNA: TGTGCCAGCAGTTTACGAGTCCCAGAGAGCACAGATACGCAGTATTTT. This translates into CASSLRVPESTDTQYF.

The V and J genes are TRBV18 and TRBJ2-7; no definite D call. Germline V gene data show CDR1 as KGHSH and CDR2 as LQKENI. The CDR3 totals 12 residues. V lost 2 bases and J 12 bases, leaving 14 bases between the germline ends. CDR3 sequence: CASSPDLFEAYF. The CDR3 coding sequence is TGTGCCAGCTCACCAGATTTGTTTGAGGCGTACTTC.

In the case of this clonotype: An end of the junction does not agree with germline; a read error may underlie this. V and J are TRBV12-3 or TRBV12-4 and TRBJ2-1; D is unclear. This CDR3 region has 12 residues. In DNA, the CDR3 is TGTGCCAGCAGTTTTGCACGCACCGACGGAATCTTC. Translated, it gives CASSFARTDGIF.

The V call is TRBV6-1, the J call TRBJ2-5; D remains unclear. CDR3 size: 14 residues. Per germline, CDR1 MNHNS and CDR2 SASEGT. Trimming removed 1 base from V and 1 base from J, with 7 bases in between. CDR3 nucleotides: TGTGCCAGCAGTGAAGGGACCATCCAAGAGACCCAGTACTTC. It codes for CASSEGTIQETQYF.

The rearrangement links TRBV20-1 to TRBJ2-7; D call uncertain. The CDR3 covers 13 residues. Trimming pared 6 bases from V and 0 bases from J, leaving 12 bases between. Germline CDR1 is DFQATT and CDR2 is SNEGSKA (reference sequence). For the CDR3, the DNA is TGCAGTGCCAGGACCGAGAGCTCCTACGAGCAGTACGTC. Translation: CSARTESSYEQYV.

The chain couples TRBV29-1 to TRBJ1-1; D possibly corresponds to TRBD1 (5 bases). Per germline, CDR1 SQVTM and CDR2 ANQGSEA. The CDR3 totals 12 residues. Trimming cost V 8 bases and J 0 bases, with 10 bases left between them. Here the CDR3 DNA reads TGCAGCCACACAGGTATGAACACTGAAGCTTTCTTT. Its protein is CSHTGMNTEAFF.

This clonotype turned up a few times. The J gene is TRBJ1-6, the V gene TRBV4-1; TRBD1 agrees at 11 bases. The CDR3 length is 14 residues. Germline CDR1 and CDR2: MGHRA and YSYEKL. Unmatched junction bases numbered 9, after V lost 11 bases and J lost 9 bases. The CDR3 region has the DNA TGCGCCGCCCGGGACAGGGGGTTCGGTTCACCCCTCCACTTT. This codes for CAARDRGFGSPLHF.

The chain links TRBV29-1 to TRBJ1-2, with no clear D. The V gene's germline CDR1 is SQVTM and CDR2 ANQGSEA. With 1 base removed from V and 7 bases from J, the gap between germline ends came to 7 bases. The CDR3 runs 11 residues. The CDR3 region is CSVEGQRGYTF. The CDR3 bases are TGCAGCGTTGAAGGTCAGCGTGGCTACACCTTC.

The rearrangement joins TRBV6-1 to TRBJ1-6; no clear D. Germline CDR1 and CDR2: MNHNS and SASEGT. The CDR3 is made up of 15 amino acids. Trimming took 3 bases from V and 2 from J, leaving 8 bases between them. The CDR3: CASSEVGAYNSPLHF. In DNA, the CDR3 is TGTGCCAGCAGTGAGGTCGGAGCCTATAATTCACCCCTCCACTTT.

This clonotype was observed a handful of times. The CDR3 region has the DNA TGTGCCAGTACAAGTCCGGGACAGGGTGGGCTTCAGCCCCAGCATTTT. It yields the protein CASTSPGQGGLQPQHF. The rearrangement links TRBV19 to TRBJ1-5, with 9 bases lining up with TRBD1. Germline V lookup: CDR1 LNHDA, CDR2 SQIVND (reference sequence). This CDR3 is 16 amino acids long. Trimming took 7 bases from V and 6 from J; bases not matched to a gene: 13.

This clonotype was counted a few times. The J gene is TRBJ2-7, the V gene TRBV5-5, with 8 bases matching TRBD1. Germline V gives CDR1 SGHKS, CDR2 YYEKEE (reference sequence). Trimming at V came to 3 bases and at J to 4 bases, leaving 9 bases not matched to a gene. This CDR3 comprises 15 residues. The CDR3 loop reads CASSSQAGQGYEQYF. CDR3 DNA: TGTGCCAGCAGCTCCCAAGCCGGACAGGGTTACGAGCAGTACTTC.

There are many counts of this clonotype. In nucleotides, the CDR3 is TGTGCCACCGATTCGATCCCGGGACTAGCGGAGACCCAGTACTTC. Protein sequence: CATDSIPGLAETQYF. The V call is TRBV6-1, the J call TRBJ2-5; 10 nucleotides match TRBD2. V gave up 10 bases and J gave up 5 bases; unmatched junction bases: 13. Germline V gives CDR1 MNHNS, CDR2 SASEGT. The CDR3 covers 15 residues.

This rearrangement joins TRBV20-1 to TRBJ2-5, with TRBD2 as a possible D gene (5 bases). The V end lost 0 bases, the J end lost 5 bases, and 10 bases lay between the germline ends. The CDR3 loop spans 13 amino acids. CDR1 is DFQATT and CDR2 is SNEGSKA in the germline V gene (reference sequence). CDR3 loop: CSARERARETQYF. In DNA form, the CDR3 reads TGCAGTGCTAGAGAGCGGGCCAGGGAGACCCAGTACTTC.

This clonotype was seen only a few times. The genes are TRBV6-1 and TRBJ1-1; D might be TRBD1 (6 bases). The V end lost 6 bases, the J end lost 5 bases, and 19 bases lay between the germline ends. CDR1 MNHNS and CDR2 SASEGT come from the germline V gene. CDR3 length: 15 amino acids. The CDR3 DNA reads TGTGCCAGCAGCCCGGGAGGGGGGCGAAGGACTGAAGCTTTCTTT. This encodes CASSPGGGRRTEAFF.

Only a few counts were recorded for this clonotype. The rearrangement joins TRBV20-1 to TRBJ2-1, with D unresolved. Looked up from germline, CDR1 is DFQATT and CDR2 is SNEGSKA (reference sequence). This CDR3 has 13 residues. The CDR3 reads CSPKFGPYNEQFF. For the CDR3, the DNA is TGCAGCCCGAAGTTCGGCCCCTACAATGAGCAGTTCTTC.